A single sample is the source of the 21 T cell receptor beta chains below, sequenced in a study of response to subunit inactivated influenza vaccine. TCRdb called the RT-PCR reads again in MiXCR, with one record for every CDR3 protein. The table records about 520,000 distinct CDR3 sequences, approximately 6.9% of them present only once. The source material was PBMCs from blood, sampled roughly 24 months after vaccination. Every receptor here comes from a man aged 50 to 69 who received an inactivated influenza vaccine.

This clonotype was observed a few times. The V gene is TRBV2, the J gene TRBJ2-5, with 7 positions matching TRBD1. CDR3 length: 13 residues. V trimming: 8 bases; J trimming: 4 bases; junction bases outside the gene matches: 7. Germline V gives CDR1 SNHLY, CDR2 FYNNEI. The CDR3 region has the DNA TGTGCCAGCCAAGTAGGGACAGCAGAGACCCAGTACTTC. Translating gives CASQVGTAETQYF.

Only a few counts were recorded for this clonotype. The chain joins TRBV9 to TRBJ1-3; weak D call: TRBD1 (5 bases). V lost 4 bases and J 5 bases, leaving 16 bases between the germline ends. This CDR3 contains 15 residues. The germline V gene encodes CDR1 SGDLS and CDR2 YYNGEE. The CDR3 DNA is TGTGCCAGCAGCCCCCGGGACGGTAACCGAAACACCATATATTTT. Translated, it gives CASSPRDGNRNTIYF.

This clonotype was seen ten or more times. This chain connects TRBV6-1 to TRBJ1-1; a weak D match, TRBD1 (6 bases). Trimming shortened V by 7 bases and J by 0 bases, and 15 bases separated the two germline ends. CDR1 and CDR2 (germline): MNHNS, SASEGT. The CDR3 has 15 residues. The CDR3 loop is CASKNSGVVNTEAFF. The DNA for the CDR3 is TGTGCCAGCAAAAATTCAGGGGTTGTGAACACTGAAGCTTTCTTT.

The DNA of the CDR3 is TGCAGTGCTAGAGCAACCGGGGGCTATAGCAATCAGCCCCAGCATTTT. Protein: CSARATGGYSNQPQHF. V usage is TRBV20-1 and J usage is TRBJ1-5; D is perhaps TRBD1 (6 bases). Trimming took off 1 base at V and 0 bases at J, with 13 bases between the two ends. Germline V gene sequence: CDR1 DFQATT, CDR2 SNEGSKA (reference sequence). The CDR3 is 16 amino acids.

This clonotype has ten or more counts. This chain links TRBV24-1 with TRBJ2-2; no firm D call. Germline V gene sequence: CDR1 KGHDR, CDR2 SFDVKD. The CDR3 is 13 residues long. V was pared by 5 bases and J by 4 bases, with 7 bases between. The CDR3 DNA reads TGTGCCACCAGTGGTCCGTTCACCGGGGAGCTGTTTTTT. It specifies CATSGPFTGELFF.

Only a few counts were recorded for this clonotype. V usage is TRBV4-1 and J usage is TRBJ1-2; D unresolved. Trimming removed 2 bases from V and 8 bases from J, with 18 bases in between. Germline CDR1 is MGHRA and CDR2 is YSYEKL. The CDR3 is 15 residues long. The DNA of the CDR3 is TGCGCCAGCAGCCAAAGGGCACAATCCGGGGAGGGCTACACCTTC. This sequence encodes CASSQRAQSGEGYTF.

The genes are TRBV28 and TRBJ1-1; D is possibly TRBD1 (5 bases). V shed 7 bases and J shed 0 bases, with 12 bases lying between them. The CDR3 is made up of 14 amino acids. Germline CDR1 MDHEN, CDR2 SYDVKM. CDR3 loop: CASIGGSLNTEAFF. The CDR3 region has the DNA TGTGCCAGCATTGGGGGGTCTCTGAACACTGAAGCTTTCTTT.

The chain is built from TRBV2 and TRBJ2-7; D perhaps matches TRBD1 (6 bases). Trimming removed 3 bases at V and 2 bases at J, with 11 bases between. Germline V gives CDR1 SNHLY, CDR2 FYNNEI. This CDR3 is built from 14 residues. The CDR3 is CASSDARGTYEQYF. CDR3 nucleotides: TGTGCCAGCAGTGATGCCAGGGGAACCTACGAGCAGTACTTC.

V usage is TRBV7-9 and J usage is TRBJ2-2; D not resolved. This CDR3 is built from 14 residues. Germline assignment: CDR1 SEHNR and CDR2 FQNEAQ (reference sequence). Trimming cost V 1 base and J 5 bases, with 8 bases left between them. CDR3 protein: CASSLGMGTGELFF. The CDR3 region has the DNA TGTGCCAGCAGCTTAGGGATGGGAACCGGGGAGCTGTTTTTT.

V is TRBV20-1 and J is TRBJ2-5, with a weak D call TRBD2 (5 bases). Deletions cut 7 bases from V and 5 bases from J, with 11 bases between. The CDR3 consists of 11 residues. Germline V gives CDR1 DFQATT, CDR2 SNEGSKA (reference sequence). The CDR3 reads CSGGLEETQYF. CDR3 nucleotides: TGCAGTGGTGGACTTGAGGAGACCCAGTACTTC.

The rearrangement links TRBV6-1 to TRBJ2-6; D assignment may be TRBD1 or TRBD2 (5 bases each). V was pared by 8 bases and J by 3 bases, with 20 bases between. CDR3 size: 17 residues. Germline CDR1 reads MNHNS; CDR2 reads SASEGT. The CDR3 DNA sequence: TGTGCCAGCCGAGGGGAGCAGGGAGTGTTTGGGGCCAACGTCCTGACTTTC. Amino acid sequence: CASRGEQGVFGANVLTF.

For the CDR3, the DNA is TGTGCCAGCAGTTTTACTAGCGGGAGCGTCAATGAGCAGTTCTTC. Translation gives CASSFTSGSVNEQFF. The rearrangement uses TRBV7-9 and TRBJ2-1; 11 positions match TRBD2. J gave up 6 bases and V 6 bases, and 7 bases lay outside the gene matches. The CDR3 length is 15 residues. Germline V lookup: CDR1 SEHNR, CDR2 FQNEAQ (reference sequence).

This chain joins TRBV4-3 and TRBJ2-1; 9 bases are shared with TRBD2. There are 16 residues in the CDR3. Germline-derived CDR1 and CDR2 are LGHNA and YSLEER. V shed 0 bases, J shed 8 bases, and the junction held 8 bases outside the gene matches. CDR3 region: CASSQDFSGRPDEQFF. Written as DNA, the CDR3 is TGCGCCAGCAGCCAAGATTTCAGCGGGAGGCCCGATGAGCAGTTCTTC.

The sample holds many counts of this clonotype. This rearrangement joins TRBV12-3 or TRBV12-4 to TRBJ1-1, with TRBD1 identical over 9 bases. V trimming: 3 bases; J trimming: 9 bases; junction bases outside the gene matches: 5. This CDR3 comprises 13 residues. The CDR3 is CASSLGGQGKAFF. CDR3 sequence (DNA): TGTGCCAGCAGTTTGGGGGGACAGGGAAAAGCTTTCTTT.

This clonotype was seen a handful of times. The rearrangement links TRBV7-8 to TRBJ2-7; possibly TRBD1 for D (6 bases). Trimming took 5 bases from V and 2 from J, leaving 16 bases between them. CDR3 length: 15 residues. Per the germline V gene, CDR1 is SGHVS and CDR2 is FQNEAQ. DNA for the CDR3: TGTGCCAGCAGCCCAGGTAGGACAGAAGCCTACGAGCAGTACTTC. Its translation is CASSPGRTEAYEQYF. Using reference TRBV7-8 and TRBJ2-7 for the parts outside the CDR3, the full variable domain is GAGVSQSPRYKVAKRGQDVALRCDPISGHVSLFWYQQALGQGPEFLTYFQNEAQLDKSGLPSDRFFAERPEGSVSTLKIQRTQQEDSAVYLCASSPGRTEAYEQYFGPGTRLTVT.

This clonotype was observed a handful of times. The CDR3 here is CASSLELAGVSFYEQYF. CDR3 in DNA: TGTGCCAGCAGCTTAGAACTAGCGGGAGTTTCTTTCTACGAGCAGTACTTC. The rearrangement uses TRBV11-2 and TRBJ2-7, with 11 bases identical to TRBD2. The CDR3 loop spans 17 amino acids. CDR1 SGHAT and CDR2 FQNNGV come from the germline V gene. The trim removed 0 bases at V and 3 bases at J, leaving 7 bases unmatched.

In this sample, this clonotype turned up many times. This chain connects TRBV7-2 to TRBJ2-7; unclear D gene. Deletions cut 3 bases from V and 2 bases from J, with 5 bases between. This CDR3 spans 12 amino acids. Per germline, CDR1 SGHTA and CDR2 FQGNSA. Here the CDR3 reads CASSFDPYEQYF. CDR3 in DNA: TGTGCCAGCAGCTTTGACCCCTACGAGCAGTACTTC. The whole variable domain, filled in from reference TRBV7-2 and TRBJ2-7, reads GAGVSQSPSNKVTEKGKDVELRCDPISGHTALYWYRQSLGQGLEFLIYFQGNSAPDKSGLPSDRFSAERTGGSVSTLTIQRTQQEDSAVYLCASSFDPYEQYFGPGTRLTVT.

J is TRBJ2-5 and V is TRBV20-1, with TRBD1 matching over 9 bases. The CDR3 has 15 residues. Looked up from germline, CDR1 is DFQATT and CDR2 is SNEGSKA (reference sequence). Trimming removed 5 bases from V and 4 bases from J; junction bases left unmatched: 11. The CDR3 coding sequence is TGCAGTGCTGCAGCGACAGGGGGTGTGTTAGAGACCCAGTACTTC. This encodes CSAAATGGVLETQYF.

This clonotype was counted between two and nine times. The V gene is TRBV7-2, the J gene TRBJ2-2; no clear D. The CDR3 runs 13 residues. Germline values: CDR1 SGHTA, CDR2 FQGNSA. V was shortened by 3 bases and J by 6 bases, with 8 bases between the two germline ends. CDR3 DNA: TGTGCCAGCAGCTTTGGTATAGCCGGGGAGCTGTTTTTT. Encoded protein: CASSFGIAGELFF.

This clonotype was seen repeatedly, ten times or more. The chain has TRBV12-3 or TRBV12-4 and TRBJ2-1; D call uncertain. Trimming removed 3 bases from V and 4 bases from J, with 4 bases in between. The CDR3 loop spans 12 amino acids. In DNA form, the CDR3 reads TGTGCCAGCAGTTTTAAATACAATGAGCAGTTCTTC. Amino acids: CASSFKYNEQFF.

This clonotype was detected only a few times. The V call is TRBV6-1, the J call TRBJ2-3; 8 bases map to TRBD2. Germline V gene data show CDR1 as MNHNS and CDR2 as SASEGT. Germline trimming cut 6 bases from V and 3 bases from J; bases unmatched to any gene: 5. The CDR3 totals 14 residues. CDR3 sequence (DNA): TGTGCCAGCAGGACGCGGGGGGTGACAGATACGCAGTATTTT. The encoded protein is CASRTRGVTDTQYF.